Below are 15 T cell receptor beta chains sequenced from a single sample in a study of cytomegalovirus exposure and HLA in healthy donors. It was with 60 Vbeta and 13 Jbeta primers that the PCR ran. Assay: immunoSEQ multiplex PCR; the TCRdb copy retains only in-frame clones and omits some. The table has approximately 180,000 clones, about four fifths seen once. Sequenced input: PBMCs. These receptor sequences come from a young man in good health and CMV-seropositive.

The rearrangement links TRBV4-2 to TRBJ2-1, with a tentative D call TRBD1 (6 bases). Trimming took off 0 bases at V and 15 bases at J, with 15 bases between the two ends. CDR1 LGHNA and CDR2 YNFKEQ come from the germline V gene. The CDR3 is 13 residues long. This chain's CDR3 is CASSQEGVRGRFF. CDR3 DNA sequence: TGTGCCAGCAGCCAAGAAGGTGTCAGGGGACGGTTCTTC.

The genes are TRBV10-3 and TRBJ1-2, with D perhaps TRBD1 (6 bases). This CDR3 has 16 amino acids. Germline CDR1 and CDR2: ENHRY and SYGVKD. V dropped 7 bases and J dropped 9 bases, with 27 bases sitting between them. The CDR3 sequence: CAITVCYRGRGLCYTF. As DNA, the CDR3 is TGTGCCATCACGGTCTGTTATAGGGGGAGAGGGCTATGCTACACCTTC.

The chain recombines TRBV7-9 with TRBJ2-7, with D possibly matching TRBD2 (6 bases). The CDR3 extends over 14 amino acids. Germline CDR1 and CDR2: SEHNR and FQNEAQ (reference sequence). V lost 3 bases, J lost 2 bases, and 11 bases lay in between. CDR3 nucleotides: TGTGCCAGCAGCTTTGGCGGGGAGACCTACGAGCAGTACTTC. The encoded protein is CASSFGGETYEQYF.

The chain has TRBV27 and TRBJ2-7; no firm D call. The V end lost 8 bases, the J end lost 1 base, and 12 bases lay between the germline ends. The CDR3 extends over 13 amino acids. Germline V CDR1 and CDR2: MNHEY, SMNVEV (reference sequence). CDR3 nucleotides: TGTGCCAGCGGATACAGCAGATCCTACGAGCAGTACTTC. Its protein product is CASGYSRSYEQYF.

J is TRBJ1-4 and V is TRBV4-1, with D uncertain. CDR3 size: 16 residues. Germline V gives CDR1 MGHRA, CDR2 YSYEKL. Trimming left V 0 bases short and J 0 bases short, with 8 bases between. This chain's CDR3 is CASSQDTVPTNEKLFF. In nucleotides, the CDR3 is TGCGCCAGCAGCCAAGATACGGTCCCAACTAATGAAAAACTGTTTTTT.

The CDR3 spells CASSDSGTGGALREKLFF. In DNA form, the CDR3 reads TGTGCCAGCAGTGACTCGGGGACAGGGGGCGCCTTAAGGGAAAAACTGTTTTTT. The rearrangement uses TRBV6-4 and TRBJ1-4; TRBD1 matches 12 bases. CDR3 length: 18 residues. The V and J ends lost 0 bases and 8 bases, in that order; junction bases with no gene match: 10. Germline V CDR1 and CDR2: MRHNA, SNTAGT.

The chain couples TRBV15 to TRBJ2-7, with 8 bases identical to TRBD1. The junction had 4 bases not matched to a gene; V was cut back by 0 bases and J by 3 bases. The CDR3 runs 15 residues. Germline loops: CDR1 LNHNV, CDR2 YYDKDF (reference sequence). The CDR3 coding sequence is TGTGCCACCAGCAGAGACGACAGGGGAGTCTACGAGCAGTACTTC. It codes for CATSRDDRGVYEQYF. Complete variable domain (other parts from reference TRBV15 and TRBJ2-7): DAMVIQNPRYQVTQFGKPVTLSCSQTLNHNVMYWYQQKSSQAPKLLFHYYDKDFNNEADTPDNFQSRRPNTSFCFLDIRSPGLGDTAMYLCATSRDDRGVYEQYFGPGTRLTVT.

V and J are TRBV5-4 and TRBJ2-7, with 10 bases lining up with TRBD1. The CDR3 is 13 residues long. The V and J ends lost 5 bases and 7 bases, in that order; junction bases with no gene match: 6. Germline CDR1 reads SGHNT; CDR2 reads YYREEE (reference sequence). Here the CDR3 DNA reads TGTGCCAGCAGTTTAGACAGGGGGCTTGAGCAGTACTTC. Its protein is CASSLDRGLEQYF.

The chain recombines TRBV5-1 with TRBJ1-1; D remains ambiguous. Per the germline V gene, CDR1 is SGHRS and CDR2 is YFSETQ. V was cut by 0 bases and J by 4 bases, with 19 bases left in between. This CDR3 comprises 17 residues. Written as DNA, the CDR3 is TGCGCCAGCAGCTTGGGGCACACGCTAGGTGTGGGCACTGAAGCTTTCTTT. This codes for CASSLGHTLGVGTEAFF.

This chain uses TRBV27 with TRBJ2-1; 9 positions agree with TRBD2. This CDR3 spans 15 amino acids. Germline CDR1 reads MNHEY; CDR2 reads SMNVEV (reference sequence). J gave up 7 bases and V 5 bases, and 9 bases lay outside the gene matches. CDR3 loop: CASSPIAGVSNEQFF. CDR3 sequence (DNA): TGTGCCAGCAGTCCCATAGCGGGAGTCTCGAATGAGCAGTTCTTC.

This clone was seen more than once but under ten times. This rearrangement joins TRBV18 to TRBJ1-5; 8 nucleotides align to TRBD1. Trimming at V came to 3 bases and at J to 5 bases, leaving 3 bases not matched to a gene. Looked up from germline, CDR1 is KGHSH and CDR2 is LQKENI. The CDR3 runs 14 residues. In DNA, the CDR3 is TGTGCCAGCTCACCGCCGGGACAGGATCAGCCCCAGCATTTT. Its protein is CASSPPGQDQPQHF.

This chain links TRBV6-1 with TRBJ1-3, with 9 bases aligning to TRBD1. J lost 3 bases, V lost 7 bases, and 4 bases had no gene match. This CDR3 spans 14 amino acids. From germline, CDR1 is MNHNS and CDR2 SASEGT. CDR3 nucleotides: TGTGCCAGCAAGCCGGGACAGGGTGGAAACACCATATATTTT. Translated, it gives CASKPGQGGNTIYF.

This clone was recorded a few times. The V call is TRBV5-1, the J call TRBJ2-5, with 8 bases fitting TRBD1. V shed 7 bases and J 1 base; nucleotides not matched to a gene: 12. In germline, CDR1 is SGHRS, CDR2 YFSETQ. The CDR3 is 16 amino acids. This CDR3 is CASSEGVTGGQETQYF. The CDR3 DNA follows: TGCGCCAGCTCAGAGGGAGTAACAGGGGGCCAAGAGACCCAGTACTTC.

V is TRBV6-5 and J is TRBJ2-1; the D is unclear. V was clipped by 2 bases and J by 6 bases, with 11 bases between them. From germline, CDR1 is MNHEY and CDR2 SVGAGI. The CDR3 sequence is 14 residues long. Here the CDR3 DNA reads TGTGCCAGCAGTTACGGTTCGGTTCTCAATGAGCAGTTCTTC. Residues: CASSYGSVLNEQFF.

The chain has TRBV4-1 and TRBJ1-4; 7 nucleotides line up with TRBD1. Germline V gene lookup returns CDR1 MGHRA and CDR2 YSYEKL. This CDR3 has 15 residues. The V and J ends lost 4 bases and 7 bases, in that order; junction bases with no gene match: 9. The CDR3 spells CASSPRQGMVEKLFF. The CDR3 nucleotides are TGCGCCAGCAGCCCTAGACAGGGAATGGTTGAAAAACTGTTTTTT.